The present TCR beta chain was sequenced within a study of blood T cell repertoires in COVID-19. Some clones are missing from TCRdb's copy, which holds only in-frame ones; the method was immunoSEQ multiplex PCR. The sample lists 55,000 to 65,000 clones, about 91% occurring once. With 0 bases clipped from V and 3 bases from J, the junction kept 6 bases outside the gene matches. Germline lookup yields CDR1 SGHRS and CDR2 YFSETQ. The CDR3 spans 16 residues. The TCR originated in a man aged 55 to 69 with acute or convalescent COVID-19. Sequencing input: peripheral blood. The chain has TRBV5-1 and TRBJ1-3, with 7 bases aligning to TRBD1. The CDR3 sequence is CASSLAGTARGNTIYF. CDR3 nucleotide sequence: TGCGCCAGCAGCTTGGCCGGGACAGCCCGTGGAAACACCATATATTTT. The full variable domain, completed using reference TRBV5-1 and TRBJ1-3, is KAGVTQTPRYLIKTRGQQVTLSCSPISGHRSVSWYQQTPGQGLQFLFEYFSETQRNKGNFPGRFSGRQFSNSRSEMNVSTLELGDSALYLCASSLAGTARGNTIYFGEGSWLTVV.